This TCR beta chain was found in a study of a mutant IDH1 vaccine in newly diagnosed glioma. The CDR3 extends over 12 amino acids. Trimming took 5 bases from V and 9 from J, leaving 12 bases between them. Germline-derived CDR1 and CDR2 are SGHRS and YFSETQ. Concerning this clone itself: Its matching antigen is unknown.

Produced via immunoSEQ multiplex PCR; TCRdb's table is partial and in-frame only. The sample shows under 45,000 clones, about 88% of them seen only once. Stated time point: week 23, last vaccination. Each dose delivered 300 ug of mutant IDH1 20-mer peptide subcutaneously with imiquimod. Source: PBMCs, taken from a glioma patient whose treatment included an IDH1 peptide vaccine. J is TRBJ2-1 and V is TRBV5-1; perhaps TRBD2 as D (6 bases). The TCR comes from a woman aged 18-29 years with glioma. Some clones in this sample may be carry-over from other donors' samples. The CDR3 nucleotides read TGCGCCAGCAGGGACCCCGGGGGTGAGCAGTTCTTC. This sequence encodes CASRDPGGEQFF.